What follows are 27 T cell receptor beta chains derived from one specimen sequenced in a study of T cell responses to AZD1222 COVID-19 vaccine (dated by TCRdb to the early 2020s). Library preparation was by the immunoSEQ multiplex PCR assay. TCRdb obtained this table from immuneACCESS and retained in-frame rearrangements with V and J assigned. These tables miss some clones; where compared with another copy, unresolved V genes account for less than half of the shortfall, and the remainder is unexplained. In all, the sample holds about 150,000 clones, and about 93% of those were seen once. About 4.6% of the sample is held by the ten biggest clonotypes. The time point tag for this specimen amounts to: baseline before first vaccination. The specimen comprised peripheral blood, sampled on day 0 of AZD1222 vaccination. The source is an adult in good health.

The chain joins TRBV1 to TRBJ2-1; TRBD2 reflects the table's D call only, with no check against the DNA. TRBV1 is a listed pseudogene. The CDR3 runs 15 residues. This CDR3 is CTSSLGLAGGGQQFF. DNA for the CDR3: TGCACCAGCAGCCTTGGGCTAGCGGGAGGAGGCCAGCAGTTCTTC.

The chain has TRBV19 and TRBJ2-7; 10 nucleotides line up with TRBD1. CDR3 size: 15 residues. Germline CDR1 and CDR2: LNHDA and SQIVND (reference sequence). Unmatched junction bases numbered 11, after V lost 8 bases and J lost 4 bases. The CDR3 here is CASQATGTGEYEQYF. The CDR3, as DNA: TGTGCCAGTCAAGCAACCGGGACAGGGGAATACGAGCAGTACTTC.

The chain combines TRBV6-5 with TRBJ1-1; no clear D. Trimming removed 2 bases from V and 0 bases from J, with 13 bases in between. The CDR3 consists of 16 residues. Germline lookup yields CDR1 MNHEY and CDR2 SVGAGI. CDR3 DNA sequence: TGTGCCAGCAGTTACGGGCGGAGGTACATGAACACTGAAGCTTTCTTT. Translated: CASSYGRRYMNTEAFF.

The chain carries TRBV6-2 or TRBV6-3 and TRBJ1-1, with D maybe TRBD1 (5 bases). Germline CDR1 MNHEY, CDR2 SVGEGT. There are 13 residues in the CDR3. The ends were cut back, 4 bases at V and 5 bases at J, with 11 bases in the middle. Here the CDR3 reads CASSWGPTTEAFF. For the CDR3, the DNA is TGTGCCAGCAGTTGGGGACCGACGACTGAAGCTTTCTTT.

The chain couples TRBV18 to TRBJ1-4; 7 positions agree with TRBD1. CDR1 and CDR2 from the germline V gene are KGHSH and LQKENI. This CDR3 comprises 13 residues. Unmatched junction bases numbered 5, after V lost 5 bases and J lost 8 bases. CDR3 nucleotide sequence: TGTGCCAGCTCAGGAACAGGGGCCGAAAAACTGTTTTTT. This gives the protein CASSGTGAEKLFF.

V usage is TRBV5-4 and J usage is TRBJ1-5; maybe TRBD1 (5 bases). The V end was cut by 0 bases, the J end by 7 bases, with 8 bases between. CDR1 and CDR2 (germline): SGHNT, YYREEE (reference sequence). The CDR3 loop spans 13 amino acids. The CDR3 loop is CASSLGGRQPQHF. The CDR3 DNA reads TGTGCCAGCAGCTTGGGGGGCAGGCAGCCCCAGCATTTT. The entire variable domain, with the rest obtained from reference TRBV5-4 and TRBJ1-5, is as follows: ETGVTQSPTHLIKTRGQQVTLRCSSQSGHNTVSWYQQALGQGPQFIFQYYREEENGRGNFPPRFSGLQFPNYSSELNVNALELDDSALYLCASSLGGRQPQHFGDGTRLSIL.

V is TRBV7-9 and J is TRBJ2-2; D remains ambiguous. Germline CDR1 and CDR2: SEHNR and FQNEAQ (reference sequence). The V end lost 3 bases, the J end lost 9 bases, and 2 bases lay between the germline ends. This CDR3 comprises 10 residues. CDR3 loop: CASSLRELFF. DNA for the CDR3: TGTGCCAGCAGCTTGCGGGAGCTGTTTTTT.

This sequence joins TRBV19 and TRBJ1-2; D is possibly TRBD1 (5 bases). V lost 6 bases, J lost 8 bases, and 16 bases lay in between. Germline loops: CDR1 LNHDA, CDR2 SQIVND (reference sequence). This CDR3 comprises 13 residues. As DNA, the CDR3 is TGTGCCAGTAGGATGGGGGGGAACGAAGGCTACACCTTC. Translation: CASRMGGNEGYTF.

The chain is built from TRBV7-8 and TRBJ2-1, with 15 bases fitting TRBD2. The CDR3 has 17 amino acids. Trimming cost V 4 bases and J 1 base; bases outside gene matches: 2. Germline V CDR1 and CDR2: SGHVS, FQNEAQ. Written as DNA, the CDR3 is TGTGCCAGCAGCTCCGGGACTAGCGGGAGGTCCTACAATGAGCAGTTCTTC. It yields the protein CASSSGTSGRSYNEQFF.

This sequence joins TRBV5-1 and TRBJ2-1; 9 nucleotides line up with TRBD2. Germline V gives CDR1 SGHRS, CDR2 YFSETQ. This CDR3 has 14 amino acids. Trimming took 5 bases from V and 10 from J; bases not matched to a gene: 10. CDR3 DNA: TGCGCCAGCAGTTCTTTAGCGGGAGTGGGGGAGCAGTTCTTC. Protein: CASSSLAGVGEQFF.

The chain couples TRBV5-4 to TRBJ2-7; TRBD1 matches 9 bases. Looked up from germline, CDR1 is SGHNT and CDR2 is YYREEE (reference sequence). The CDR3 is made up of 13 amino acids. V was pared by 4 bases and J by 2 bases, with 1 base of the junction left unmatched. The CDR3 sequence: CASSRQGAYEQYF. Written as DNA, the CDR3 is TGTGCCAGCAGCCGACAGGGGGCCTACGAGCAGTACTTC.

Concerning this clone: The same CDR3 is also encoded by other DNA sequences in this sample. V usage is TRBV5-1 and J usage is TRBJ2-1, with 11 bases identical to TRBD2. Germline assignment: CDR1 SGHRS and CDR2 YFSETQ. The CDR3 runs 18 residues. The V gene end was trimmed by 4 bases and the J gene end by 3 bases; junction bases not matched to a gene: 12. The CDR3 sequence is CASSPPPLAGGFYNEQFF. DNA for the CDR3: TGCGCCAGCAGCCCTCCCCCTCTAGCGGGAGGATTCTACAATGAGCAGTTCTTC.

The chain joins TRBV18 to TRBJ1-1; the D gene is possibly TRBD1 (5 bases). V lost 4 bases and J 3 bases, leaving 12 bases between the germline ends. CDR1 and CDR2 from the germline V gene are KGHSH and LQKENI. The CDR3 length is 14 residues. CDR3 region: CASSLDREYTEAFF. The CDR3 DNA reads TGTGCCAGCTCACTCGACAGAGAATACACTGAAGCTTTCTTT.

The chain uses TRBV5-6 and TRBJ1-4; D is ambiguous. CDR3 size: 14 residues. Germline assignment: CDR1 SGHDT and CDR2 YYEEEE. The V gene lost 2 bases and the J gene lost 3 bases, with 8 bases spanning the gap. In DNA, the CDR3 is TGTGCCAGCAGCTTTGGACCTGCTAATGAAAAACTGTTTTTT. This gives the protein CASSFGPANEKLFF.

The chain uses TRBV9 and TRBJ1-6, with TRBD1 as a possible D gene (5 bases). V was cut by 1 base and J by 9 bases, with 11 bases left in between. CDR1 is SGDLS, CDR2 YYNGEE, per germline. The CDR3 runs to 14 residues. The CDR3 reads CASSVLVQGSPLHF. In nucleotides, the CDR3 is TGTGCCAGCAGCGTACTAGTTCAGGGTTCACCCCTCCACTTT.

V gene TRBV6-5 combines with J gene TRBJ2-1; 8 bases are shared with TRBD2. CDR1 and CDR2 (germline): MNHEY, SVGAGI. Unmatched junction bases numbered 4, after V lost 6 bases and J lost 0 bases. The CDR3 covers 15 residues. The CDR3 nucleotides read TGTGCCAGCAGCTCGAGCGGGAGCTCCTACAATGAGCAGTTCTTC. It specifies CASSSSGSSYNEQFF.

Here the CDR3 reads CASSLRRTGITTGELFF. The CDR3 bases are TGTGCCAGCAGCTTAAGGAGGACAGGGATCACCACCGGGGAGCTGTTTTTT. This sequence joins TRBV7-2 and TRBJ2-2; 8 positions agree with TRBD1. J gave up 4 bases and V 2 bases, and 9 bases lay outside the gene matches. The CDR3 extends over 17 amino acids. Germline loops: CDR1 SGHTA, CDR2 FQGNSA.

The V call is TRBV5-1, the J call TRBJ2-3; perhaps TRBD2 as D (5 bases). This CDR3 has 14 amino acids. The V and J ends lost 8 bases and 6 bases respectively, with 19 bases between them. The germline CDR1 and CDR2 sequences are SGHRS and YFSETQ. Written as DNA, the CDR3 is TGCGCCAGTAGACGAGAGGGTCGCTTGGATACGCAGTATTTT. Amino acids: CASRREGRLDTQYF. Filled out from reference TRBV5-1 and TRBJ2-3, the complete variable domain reads KAGVTQTPRYLIKTRGQQVTLSCSPISGHRSVSWYQQTPGQGLQFLFEYFSETQRNKGNFPGRFSGRQFSNSRSEMNVSTLELGDSALYLCASRREGRLDTQYFGPGTRLTVL.

This chain connects TRBV5-1 to TRBJ2-3; 9 bases map to TRBD2. With V trimmed by 3 bases and J by 2 bases, 10 bases remained unmatched. CDR1 is SGHRS, CDR2 YFSETQ, per germline. This CDR3 has 17 residues. CDR3 sequence (DNA): TGCGCCAGCAGCTACCGAGTAGCGGGAGAGTTCACAGATACGCAGTATTTT. Translated, it gives CASSYRVAGEFTDTQYF.

This chain connects TRBV28 to TRBJ2-7; D not resolved. The CDR3 is 12 residues long. CDR1 and CDR2 (germline): MDHEN, SYDVKM. V was trimmed by 4 bases and J by 4 bases, leaving 8 bases between them. The CDR3 sequence: CASSSAIYEQYF. The CDR3, as DNA: TGTGCCAGCAGTTCTGCAATATACGAGCAGTACTTC.

The chain joins TRBV18 to TRBJ2-2, with D maybe TRBD2 (6 bases). The CDR3 has 15 residues. V lost 2 bases to trimming and J lost 7 bases, with 14 bases between them. The germline gives CDR1 KGHSH, CDR2 LQKENI. The CDR3 sequence is CASSPGLTGVGELFF. CDR3 sequence (DNA): TGTGCCAGCTCACCAGGACTCACGGGGGTCGGGGAGCTGTTTTTT.

The J gene is TRBJ1-3, the V gene TRBV28; D not certain. The CDR3 spans 16 residues. Trimming took 6 bases from V and 0 from J, leaving 15 bases between them. Germline CDR1 MDHEN, CDR2 SYDVKM. For the CDR3, the DNA is TGTGCCAGCAGCGCCCCGGGAGCTAACTCTGGAAACACCATATATTTT. This sequence encodes CASSAPGANSGNTIYF.

The J gene is TRBJ1-6, the V gene TRBV3-1 (or the pseudogene TRBV3-2), with a possible D match to TRBD1 (5 bases). This CDR3 has 16 residues. V shed 4 bases and J shed 0 bases, with 10 bases lying between them. The germline V gene encodes CDR1 LGHDT and CDR2 YNNKEL (reference sequence). Written as DNA, the CDR3 is TGTGCCAGCAGCCCCCGCGGGACCTCCTATAATTCACCCCTCCACTTT. This codes for CASSPRGTSYNSPLHF.

In DNA, the CDR3 is TGTGCCAGCAGCTTCTGGAGGGATAATTCACCCCTCCACTTT. Amino acid sequence: CASSFWRDNSPLHF. The chain recombines TRBV5-4 with TRBJ1-6; D ambiguous. This CDR3 is built from 14 residues. V lost 2 bases to trimming and J lost 5 bases, with 8 bases between them. Germline assignment: CDR1 SGHNT and CDR2 YYREEE (reference sequence).

This chain uses TRBV9 with TRBJ1-5; D not resolved. The CDR3 is made up of 15 amino acids. Germline CDR1 reads SGDLS; CDR2 reads YYNGEE. Trimming stripped 0 bases from V and 1 base from J, with 8 bases between. The DNA for the CDR3 is TGTGCCAGCAGCGTAGAAGGAGGGAGCAATCAGCCCCAGCATTTT. This encodes CASSVEGGSNQPQHF.

The rearrangement joins TRBV14 to TRBJ2-3; 10 bases are shared with TRBD1. The V gene end was trimmed by 3 bases and the J gene end by 3 bases; junction bases not matched to a gene: 3. Germline lookup yields CDR1 SGHDN and CDR2 FVKESK. The CDR3 loop spans 15 amino acids. The CDR3 here is CASSHSGQGTDTQYF. In DNA, the CDR3 is TGTGCCAGCAGCCACTCGGGACAGGGGACAGATACGCAGTATTTT.

V gene TRBV19 combines with J gene TRBJ1-6; 8 nucleotides line up with TRBD1. CDR3 length: 15 amino acids. The germline V gene encodes CDR1 LNHDA and CDR2 SQIVND (reference sequence). J was trimmed by 8 bases and V by 7 bases; bases with no gene match: 10. The CDR3 here is CASTGQGLGYSPLHF. CDR3 DNA: TGTGCCAGTACCGGACAGGGTTTGGGGTATTCACCCCTCCACTTT.